This TCR beta chain appears in the sequencing data of a study of cytomegalovirus exposure and HLA in healthy donors. Background on the study: A later analysis reported the 90 to 150 validation repertoires used the same platform as the 666 first-cohort repertoires.

Concerning this clone itself: Its antigen remains unknown.

This table comes from immunoSEQ multiplex PCR, and its TCRdb copy is limited to in-frame clones, with some not included. The top ten clones hold around 0.65% of a sample with 60,000 to 90,000 clones, around 94% of them seen once. Notes on the study in general: Many donors shared some public TCRs, even though most TCR sequences were rare. The study designated 150 or so TCR beta chains cytomegalovirus-associated.

This CDR3 contains 15 residues. Trimming took 6 bases from V and 9 from J, leaving 18 bases between them. CDR1 MDHEN and CDR2 SYDVKM come from the germline V gene. The sequence came from a woman under 30 in good health and CMV-seronegative. Sequencing used PBMCs. The rearrangement joins TRBV28 to TRBJ1-6; unclear D gene. This CDR3 is CASRLPRGRVSPLHF. CDR3 nucleotides: TGTGCCAGCAGGCTACCTCGTGGTCGGGTTTCACCCCTCCACTTT.